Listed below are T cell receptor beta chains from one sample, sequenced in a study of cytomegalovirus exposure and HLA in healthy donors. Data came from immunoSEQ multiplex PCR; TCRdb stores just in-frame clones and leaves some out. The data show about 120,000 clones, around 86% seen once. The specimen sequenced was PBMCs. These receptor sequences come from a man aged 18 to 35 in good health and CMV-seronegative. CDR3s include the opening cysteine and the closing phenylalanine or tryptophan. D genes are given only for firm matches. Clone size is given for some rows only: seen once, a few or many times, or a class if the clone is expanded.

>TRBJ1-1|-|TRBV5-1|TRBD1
TGCGCCAGCAGCCTCCAGGGGGGTGCTAACACTGAAGCTTTCTTT
CASSLQGGANTEAFF
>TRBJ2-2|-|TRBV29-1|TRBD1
TGCAGCGTTGAAATTTGGACAGGGAACACCGGGGAGCTGTTTTTT
CSVEIWTGNTGELFF
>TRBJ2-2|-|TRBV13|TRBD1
TGTGCCAGCAGCTTCGGACAGGGGGCCGGGGAGCTGTTTTTT
CASSFGQGAGELFF
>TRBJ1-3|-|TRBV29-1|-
TGCAGCATTGCAGGTAACTCTGGAAACACCATATATTTT
CSIAGNSGNTIYF
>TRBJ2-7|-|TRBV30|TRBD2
TGTGCCTGGAGTGTGGGTTCCGGGGGGTACGAGCAGTACTTC
CAWSVGSGGYEQYF
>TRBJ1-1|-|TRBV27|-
TGTGCCAGCAGCCAAGAGGGGCCCGCAGGGGTACTGAACACTGAAGCTTTCTTT
CASSQEGPAGVLNTEAFF
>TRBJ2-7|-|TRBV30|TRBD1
TGTGCCTGGAGTAGCGCAGGGGGCGGCTACGAGCAGTACTTC
CAWSSAGGGYEQYF
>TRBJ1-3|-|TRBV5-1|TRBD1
TGCGCCAGCAGCTTGCTAGGGACAGTCTCTGGAAACACCATATATTTT
CASSLLGTVSGNTIYF
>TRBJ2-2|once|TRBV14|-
TGTGCCAGCAGCCAAGCGGAGGGTAACACCGGGGAGCTGTTTTTT
CASSQAEGNTGELFF
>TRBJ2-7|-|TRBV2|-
TGTGCCAGCACCAGGACTTTTGGGTTATACGAGCAGTACTTC
CASTRTFGLYEQYF
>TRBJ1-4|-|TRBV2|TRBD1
TGTGCCAGCAGTGACGTGAGTTGGGACAGCCATAATGAAAAACTGTTTTTT
CASSDVSWDSHNEKLFF
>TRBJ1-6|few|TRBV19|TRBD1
TGTGCCAGTAGTATTGGGACAGGGAATTCACCCCTCCACTTT
CASSIGTGNSPLHF
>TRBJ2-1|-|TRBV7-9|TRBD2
TGTGCCAGCAGCCCGGGGGGACTCCAGAATGAGCAGTTCTTC
CASSPGGLQNEQFF
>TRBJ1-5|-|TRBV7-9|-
TGTGCCAGCAGCTTACCAGGTGTCAATCAGCCCCAGCATTTT
CASSLPGVNQPQHF
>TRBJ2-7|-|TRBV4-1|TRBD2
TGCGCCAGCAGCCAAGATCCCACTCGACTAGCGGGAGCCGAGAACGAGCAGTACTTC
CASSQDPTRLAGAENEQYF
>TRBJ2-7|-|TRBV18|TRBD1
TGTGCCAGCTCACCAGGACAGGGAGCGTACGAGCAGTACTTC
CASSPGQGAYEQYF
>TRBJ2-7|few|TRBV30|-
TGTGCCTGGAGGCAGGGCACCTACGAGCAGTACTTC
CAWRQGTYEQYF
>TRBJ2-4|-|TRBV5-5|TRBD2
TGTGCCAGCACCCGACTAGCGGTAGCCAAAAACATTCAGTACTTC
CASTRLAVAKNIQYF
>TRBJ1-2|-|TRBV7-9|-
TGTGCCAGCAGCTCCCAGTGGGGCTACACCTTC
CASSSQWGYTF
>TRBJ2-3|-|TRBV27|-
TGTGCCAGCAGCCGCAACAGGGACGATACGCAGTATTTT
CASSRNRDDTQYF
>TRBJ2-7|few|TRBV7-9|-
TGTGCCAGCAGCTTAGTAAGTGACAGCGACGAGCAGTACTTC
CASSLVSDSDEQYF
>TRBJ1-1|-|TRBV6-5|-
TGTGCCAGCAGTGCCGGGTTCGAAGCTTTCTTT
CASSAGFEAFF
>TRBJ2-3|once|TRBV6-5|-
TGTGCCAGCAGTTACACAGGGACAGATACGCAGTATTTT
CASSYTGTDTQYF
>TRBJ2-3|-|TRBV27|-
TGTGCCAGCAGCCCTAATGGTGTAGATACGCAGTATTTT
CASSPNGVDTQYF
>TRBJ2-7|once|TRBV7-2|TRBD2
TGTGCCAGCAGCGCCCGACTAGCAGGATACGAGCAGTACTTC
CASSARLAGYEQYF
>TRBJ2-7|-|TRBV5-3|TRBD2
TGTGCCAGAAGCTTGGAGGGAGGGGTCTACGAGCAGTACTTC
CARSLEGGVYEQYF
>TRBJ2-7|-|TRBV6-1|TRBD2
TGTGCCAGCAGTGAAGCAATGGTAATAGCGGGGATCTACGAGCAGTACTTC
CASSEAMVIAGIYEQYF
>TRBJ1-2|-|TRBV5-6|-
TGTGCCAGCAGCTTGTCGACTTATGGCTACACCTTC
CASSLSTYGYTF
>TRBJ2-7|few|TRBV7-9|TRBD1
TGTGCCAGCAGCTTAGCGGGAGACAGGGGCTACGAGCAGTACTTC
CASSLAGDRGYEQYF
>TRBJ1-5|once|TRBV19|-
TGTGCCAGTAGGCAGGGGAGTATACGCCAGCCCCAGCATTTT
CASRQGSIRQPQHF
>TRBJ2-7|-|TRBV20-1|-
TGCAGTGCTAGTTCCGAGTACGAGCAGTACTTC
CSASSEYEQYF
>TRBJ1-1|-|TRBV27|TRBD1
TGTGCCAGCAGTTTCAAAACAGGGGGTTGGGGCACTGAAGCTTTCTTT
CASSFKTGGWGTEAFF
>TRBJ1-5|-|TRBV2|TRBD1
TGTGCCAGCAATCCTGACAGGGTAAGCCAGCCCCAGCATTTT
CASNPDRVSQPQHF